This TCR beta chain was sequenced during a study of CXCR3-negative and CXCR3-positive naive CD8 T cells. This clonotype is labeled medium-sized based on frequency. There are 16 residues in the CDR3. Germline V gives CDR1 LGHNT, CDR2 FRNRAP. It was by 5' RACE with UMI labels that the TRB cDNA libraries were prepared. For each CDR3 protein, TCRdb gives one entry from its re-call of the 5' RACE reads, without DNA. The sample spans thousands of distinct CDR3 sequences; the ten largest clones claim 1.6%. V usage is TRBV12-5 and J usage is TRBJ2-1; the D call from TCRdb, TRBD2, cannot be confirmed without DNA. The receptor was isolated from a human donor in good health. Some clones in this sample may be carry-over from other donors' samples. The sequencing sample was made of naive CXCR3- CD8+ T cells from blood. The subset denotes: CD45RO-CCR7+CD27+CD95- naive CD8+ T cells lacking CXCR3 (TNR3-). The CDR3: CASGLEVVAGSHEQFF.